The entry that follows covers one T cell receptor beta chain sequence. The antigen remains unidentified. The junction departs from the called germline gene at one end, perhaps through a read error. This record belongs to a study of blood T cells in healthy people across ages. The overall study: Researchers report that template switching captured about one barcoded beta molecule per two T cells. Findings and caveats of the study: Whereas aged donors had fewer naive CD4+ cells, long-lived donors had more of them and higher diversity.

Total RNA extraction produced at least 5 micrograms (per sample) for the study. Then a second PCR, running about 7 to 11 cycles, was carried out with a sample-barcoded 5' primer and a J-beta primer mix. TCRdb passed the 5' RACE reads through MiXCR, listing each CDR3 protein once. The sample includes around 1,500,000 distinct CDR3 sequences, 42% of them seen just once. The CDR3 contains 14 residues. Germline V gene data show CDR1 as SGHRS and CDR2 as YFSETQ. Sequencing was performed on blood. This sequence was found in a woman aged 18-29 years in good health. V usage is TRBV5-1 and J usage is TRBJ2-5; 7 positions match TRBD2. The CDR3: CACSSRGVQETQYF. CDR3 coding DNA: TGCGCCTGCAGCTCTCGGGGGGTCCAAGAGACCCAGTACTTC. Full variable domain (outside the CDR3, taken from reference TRBV5-1 and TRBJ2-5): KAGVTQTPRYLIKTRGQQVTLSCSPISGHRSVSWYQQTPGQGLQFLFEYFSETQRNKGNFPGRFSGRQFSNSRSEMNVSTLELGDSALYLCACSSRGVQETQYFGPGTRLLVL.